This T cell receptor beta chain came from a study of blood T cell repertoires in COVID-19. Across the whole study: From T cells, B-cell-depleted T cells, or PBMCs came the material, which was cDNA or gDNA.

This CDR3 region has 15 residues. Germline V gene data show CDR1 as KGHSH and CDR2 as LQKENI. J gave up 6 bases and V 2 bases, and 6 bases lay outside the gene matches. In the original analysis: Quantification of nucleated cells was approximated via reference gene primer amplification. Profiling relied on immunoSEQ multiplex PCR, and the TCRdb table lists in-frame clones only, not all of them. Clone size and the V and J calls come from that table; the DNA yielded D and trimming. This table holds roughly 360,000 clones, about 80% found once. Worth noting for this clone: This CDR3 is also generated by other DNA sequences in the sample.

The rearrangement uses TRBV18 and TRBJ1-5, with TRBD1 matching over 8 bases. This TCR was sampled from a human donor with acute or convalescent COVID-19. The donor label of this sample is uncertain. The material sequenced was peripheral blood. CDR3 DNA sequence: TGTGCCAGCTCACCAAGCGGACAGGGAGGTCAGCCCCAGCATTTT. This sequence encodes CASSPSGQGGQPQHF.